Listed below are T cell receptor beta chains from one sample, sequenced in a study of a mutant IDH1 vaccine in newly diagnosed glioma. No cognate antigen is known for these TCRs. Data came from immunoSEQ multiplex PCR; TCRdb stores just in-frame clones and leaves some out. The sample records approximately 11,000 clones, around 80% being singletons. This specimen consisted of PBMCs, obtained from a glioma patient whose treatment included an IDH1 peptide vaccine. The receptors were sampled from a man aged 25 to 40 with glioma. The CDR3 runs from the conserved cysteine through the conserved F or W. The D gene is left open where the match is weak. Not every row has a clone size; where given, it reads once, few, many or a size class.

V	size	length	D	J	CDR3	DNA
TRBV19	NA	16	NA	TRBJ1-5	CASTLLGGSYNQPQHF	TGTGCCAGTACCCTCCTCGGGGGTTCGTACAATCAGCCCCAGCATTTT
TRBV2	NA	13	TRBD2	TRBJ2-7	CASSVAGVYEQYF	TGTGCCAGCAGTGTAGCGGGAGTCTACGAGCAGTACTTC
TRBV29-1	once	17	TRBD1	TRBJ2-7	CSVVKWGIRTGWYEQYF	TGCAGCGTTGTCAAATGGGGTATTAGGACAGGGTGGTACGAGCAGTACTTC
TRBV9	NA	14	NA	TRBJ2-7	CASSPRTDRKEQYF	TGTGCCAGCAGCCCCAGGACGGATCGCAAGGAGCAGTACTTC
TRBV5-1	NA	15	TRBD1	TRBJ2-1	CASSGGQGPNNEQFF	TGCGCCAGCAGCGGGGGACAGGGGCCGAACAATGAGCAGTTCTTC
TRBV7-2	NA	14	NA	TRBJ2-7	CASSLGAGPYEQYF	TGTGCCAGCAGCTTAGGGGCTGGTCCCTACGAGCAGTACTTC
TRBV10-3	NA	12	NA	TRBJ2-1	CAISPSYNEQFF	TGTGCCATCAGCCCCTCCTACAATGAGCAGTTCTTC
TRBV6-1	few	11	NA	TRBJ1-5	CASGDGQPQHF	TGTGCCAGCGGGGACGGTCAGCCCCAGCATTTT
TRBV10-3	NA	13	TRBD2	TRBJ2-7	CAITRDYTYEQYF	TGTGCCATCACCCGGGACTACACCTACGAGCAGTACTTC
TRBV27	NA	16	NA	TRBJ2-1	CASSIGVAGSYNEQFF	TGTGCCAGCAGTATCGGGGTTGCCGGCTCCTACAATGAGCAGTTCTTC
TRBV28	NA	13	NA	TRBJ1-2	CASSSMTGYGYTF	TGTGCCAGCAGTTCGATGACAGGATATGGCTACACCTTC
TRBV18	NA	13	NA	TRBJ2-2	CASSPQGSGELFF	TGTGCCAGCTCACCCCAGGGATCCGGGGAGCTGTTTTTT
TRBV11-3	NA	15	NA	TRBJ1-2	CASSFPKRARYGYTF	TGTGCCAGCAGCTTCCCAAAAAGGGCTCGATATGGCTACACCTTC
TRBV27	NA	16	NA	TRBJ1-5	CASSQDRGGVNQPQHF	TGTGCCAGCAGTCAGGACCGGGGTGGGGTCAATCAGCCCCAGCATTTT
TRBV5-6	NA	12	NA	TRBJ2-7	CASSLSEGEQYF	TGTGCCAGCAGCTTGTCGGAGGGAGAGCAGTACTTC